This TCR beta chain appears in the sequencing data of a study of T cell responses to AZD1222 COVID-19 vaccine. Study-wide findings and caveats: At 160-218 and 743-854, vaccine-associated CD4 TCRs were dominant, and they spanned spike. Donors were chiefly white British, with a greater number of females, and clonal diversity was perhaps underestimated.

Measured with immunoSEQ multiplex PCR; TCRdb has only the in-frame clones, and not every one. The sample has around 60,000 clones; over 75% are singletons. Germline loops: CDR1 LNHDA, CDR2 SQIVND (reference sequence). V was cut by 4 bases and J by 1 base, with 10 bases left in between. There are 15 residues in the CDR3. Second doses that came at about 4 or about 12 weeks were put together. This clone has just a few counts. Its antigen is unknown. Specimen: peripheral blood, collected 28 days after the second AZD1222 dose. The receptor was derived from an adult who received the AZD1222 COVID-19 vaccine. The chain employs TRBV19 and TRBJ2-2; perhaps TRBD2 as D (5 bases). The CDR3 reads CASSKMGRNTGELFF. DNA for the CDR3: TGTGCCAGTAGTAAAATGGGGAGGAACACCGGGGAGCTGTTTTTT. The complete variable domain, with remaining parts taken from reference TRBV19 and TRBJ2-2, reads DGGITQSPKYLFRKEGQNVTLSCEQNLNHDAMYWYRQDPGQGLRLIYYSQIVNDFQKGDIAEGYSVSREKKESFPLTVTSAQKNPTAFYLCASSKMGRNTGELFFGEGSRLTVL.